A single sample gave rise to the 8 T cell receptor beta chains below, sequenced in a study of control samples from healthy donors and cancer patients. Libraries were prepared by immunoSEQ multiplex PCR; TCRdb keeps only in-frame clonotypes and omits some of them. The sample has around 120,000 clones, around 88% seen once. The sample consisted of blood. All receptors derive from a man aged 35 to 55 in good health.

The rearrangement uses TRBV25-1 and TRBJ1-5; TRBD1 aligns across 7 bases. Germline V lookup: CDR1 MGHDK, CDR2 SYGVNS. V lost 4 bases to trimming and J lost 10 bases; unmatched junction nucleotides: 10. This CDR3 region has 14 residues. CDR3 protein: CASSAPGGSSPQHF. The CDR3 region has the DNA TGTGCCAGCAGTGCGCCAGGGGGGTCGTCTCCCCAGCATTTT.

The chain employs TRBV9 and TRBJ2-3; 7 bases map to TRBD2. From germline, CDR1 is SGDLS and CDR2 YYNGEE. The CDR3 covers 12 residues. V was pared by 0 bases and J by 10 bases, with 2 bases of the junction left unmatched. CDR3 DNA sequence: TGTGCCAGCAGCGTAGAAGGACTAGCGCAGTATTTT. Translating it yields CASSVEGLAQYF. Variable domain in full (rest from reference TRBV9 and TRBJ2-3): DSGVTQTPKHLITATGQRVTLRCSPRSGDLSVYWYQQSLDQGLQFLIQYYNGEERAKGNILERFSAQQFPDLHSELNLSSLELGDSALYFCASSVEGLAQYFGPGTRLTVL.

This clone was seen only a few times. This rearrangement joins TRBV24-1 to TRBJ2-7, with 7 bases identical to TRBD1. J was trimmed by 7 bases and V by 8 bases; bases with no gene match: 16. The CDR3 has 15 amino acids. CDR1 is KGHDR, CDR2 SFDVKD, per germline. CDR3 protein: CATTLLIQGSVEQYF. CDR3 nucleotides: TGTGCCACCACCCTCTTGATACAGGGGTCTGTGGAGCAGTACTTC.

This chain links TRBV11-3 with TRBJ2-3, with a weak D call TRBD2 (7 bases). CDR3 size: 15 residues. From germline, CDR1 is SGHNT and CDR2 YENEEA. Trimming stripped 5 bases from V and 0 bases from J, with 12 bases between. In DNA, the CDR3 is TGTGCCAGCAGCCCCTGGGGGGGCAGCACAGATACGCAGTATTTT. Protein: CASSPWGGSTDTQYF.

The chain employs TRBV12-3 or TRBV12-4 and TRBJ1-3; TRBD1 is a possible D gene (5 bases). The CDR3 loop spans 11 amino acids. The ends were cut back, 7 bases at V and 5 bases at J, with 6 bases in the middle. DNA of the CDR3: TGTGCCAGCATGGACAGAAACACCATATATTTT. This translates into CASMDRNTIYF.

This clone was counted between two and nine times. CDR3 sequence (DNA): TGCAGCGTAGAACAGGGATACACTGAAGCTTTCTTT. As protein: CSVEQGYTEAFF. The V and J genes are TRBV29-1 and TRBJ1-1, with D tentatively TRBD1 (6 bases). Trimming shortened V by 6 bases and J by 3 bases, and 11 bases separated the two germline ends. The CDR3 is made up of 12 amino acids. Germline V CDR1 and CDR2: SQVTM, ANQGSEA. The complete variable domain, with remaining parts taken from reference TRBV29-1 and TRBJ1-1, reads SAVISQKPSRDICQRGTSLTIQCQVDSQVTMMFWYRQQPGQSLTLIATANQGSEATYESGFVIDKFPISRPNLTFSTLTVSNMSPEDSSIYLCSVEQGYTEAFFGQGTRLTVV.

J is TRBJ1-2 and V is TRBV3-1 (or the pseudogene TRBV3-2); D might be TRBD1 (5 bases). This CDR3 contains 14 residues. Trimming left V 1 base short and J 4 bases short, with 10 bases between. The germline CDR1 and CDR2 sequences are LGHDT and YNNKEL (reference sequence). The CDR3: CASSQGDLGYGYTF. Written as DNA, the CDR3 is TGTGCCAGCAGCCAAGGGGACCTCGGCTATGGCTACACCTTC.

The V and J genes are TRBV30 and TRBJ1-5; D gene unclear. Germline V gene sequence: CDR1 GTSNPN, CDR2 SVGIG (reference sequence). Deletions cut 1 base from V and 3 bases from J, with 13 bases between. The CDR3 totals 15 residues. In DNA, the CDR3 is TGTGCCTGGAGTGGGAAGGGCCTTTTCAATCAGCCCCAGCATTTT. Translated: CAWSGKGLFNQPQHF.